This T cell receptor (beta chain) is from a study of T-cell reconstitution after alpha-beta-depleted transplantation in children. General study findings and limits: Several hundred expanded graft clones reportedly gave rise to the alpha-beta T cells present about two months after transplant. Elevated TCRbeta diversity at day 60 was traced, in some patients, to surviving recipient T cells and thymic progenitors. When one year had passed after transplant, most T-cell counts and diversity came from newly produced T cells.

The CDR3 is 15 amino acids. The V gene end was trimmed by 4 bases and the J gene end by 4 bases; junction bases not matched to a gene: 10. CDR1 is MDHEN and CDR2 is SYDVKM in the germline V gene. Unique molecular identifiers were incorporated into the prepared TCRbeta library. TCRdb re-called the PCR reads with MiXCR, one entry per CDR3 protein. This sample yields tens of thousands of distinct CDR3 sequences, of which 5% to 6.5% are seen a single time; around 30% belongs to the top ten. This clonotype was counted at least ten times. Its antigen is not identified. The chain combines TRBV28 with TRBJ2-7; 7 nucleotides line up with TRBD1. The TCR was taken from a female patient aged 2 to 10 who had a stem cell transplant for aplastic anemia, so the T cells may come from the graft donor. Sample: PBMCs, mostly from graft donor cells, taken 60 days after TCRalphabeta/CD19-depleted stem cell transplant. For the CDR3, the DNA is TGTGCCAGCAGTTCTGCTTGGACAGGCACGTACGAGCAGTACTTC. Translating gives CASSSAWTGTYEQYF.